Presented here are 28 T cell receptor beta chains from one specimen sequenced in a study of blood T cells in healthy people across ages. PCR was performed a second time for about 6 to 11 cycles using a sample-barcoded 5' primer and a J-beta primer mix. TCRdb recomputed calls from the 5' RACE reads with MiXCR, one row per CDR3 protein. The sample lists about 970,000 distinct CDR3 sequences; roughly 47% were seen once. Sequencing was done on a sample of blood. The receptors stem from a woman aged 55-69 years in good health.

This chain joins TRBV5-6 and TRBJ2-2; unclear D gene. Germline assignment: CDR1 SGHDT and CDR2 YYEEEE. The CDR3 sequence is 14 residues long. The ends were cut back, 2 bases at V and 1 base at J, with 6 bases in the middle. CDR3 sequence (DNA): TGTGCCAGCAGCTTTATATTGAACACCGGGGAGCTGTTTTTT. Protein: CASSFILNTGELFF.

Written as DNA, the CDR3 is TGTGCCAGCACTAAAGTCCTGGGGGCGACGCAGGAGACCCAGTACTTC. Its protein product is CASTKVLGATQETQYF. The chain joins TRBV2 to TRBJ2-7; possible D gene TRBD1, 6 bases. The end of the DNA is better explained by TRBJ2-5, so the J call may be wrong. The CDR3 contains 16 residues. Germline V gives CDR1 SNHLY, CDR2 FYNNEI.

The gene calls are TRBV5-1 and TRBJ2-1, with unresolved D. Germline CDR1 is SGHRS and CDR2 is YFSETQ. Trimming left V 0 bases short and J 1 base short, with 11 bases between. The CDR3 consists of 16 residues. The CDR3 nucleotides read TGCGCCAGCAGCTTGGAAGGATATGGATCCTACAATGAGCAGTTCTTC. Translated: CASSLEGYGSYNEQFF.

The V call is TRBV29-1, the J call TRBJ2-7, with a weak D call TRBD1 (6 bases). The CDR3 contains 13 residues. Trimming took off 7 bases at V and 2 bases at J, with 15 bases between the two ends. The V gene's germline CDR1 is SQVTM and CDR2 ANQGSEA. CDR3 residues: CSAQGGSAYEQYF. The CDR3 DNA is TGCAGCGCCCAAGGGGGTTCCGCCTACGAGCAGTACTTC.

This clonotype was detected many times. This may come from a read error, since a much larger clone is one base off. The chain employs TRBV4-1 and TRBJ2-3; perhaps TRBD1 as D (5 bases). The CDR3 covers 15 residues. Germline values: CDR1 MGHRA, CDR2 YSYEKL. V was shortened by 3 bases and J by 2 bases, with 12 bases between the two germline ends. In DNA, the CDR3 is TGCGCCAGCAGCCATCGACGACAGTCCACAGATACGCAGTATTTT. Its protein product is CASSHRRQSTDTQYF.

V usage is TRBV20-1 and J usage is TRBJ2-3, with D possibly being TRBD2 (5 bases). CDR1 and CDR2 from the germline V gene are DFQATT and SNEGSKA (reference sequence). The CDR3 contains 12 residues. The V end lost 0 bases, the J end lost 8 bases, and 9 bases lay between the germline ends. CDR3 residues: CSAREGGFTQYF. The CDR3 DNA reads TGCAGTGCTAGAGAAGGCGGGTTTACGCAGTATTTT.

This clonotype was counted between two and nine times. The chain employs TRBV6-2 or TRBV6-3 and TRBJ2-3; tentatively, D is TRBD1 (5 bases). Germline CDR1 reads MNHEY; CDR2 reads SVGEGT. Between the trimmed V and J ends, which lost 2 bases and 2 bases, there was a span of 8 bases. The CDR3 totals 14 residues. Here the CDR3 DNA reads TGTGCCAGCAGTTACGGGGCCTACACAGATACGCAGTATTTT. Translation gives CASSYGAYTDTQYF.

The chain's CDR3 is CASSFSGTSSDTQYF. CDR3 in DNA: TGCGCCAGCAGCTTTAGCGGGACCTCGTCAGATACGCAGTATTTT. The rearrangement uses TRBV5-1 and TRBJ2-3; 8 bases line up with TRBD2. V lost 2 bases, J lost 4 bases, and 6 bases stayed unmatched. The CDR3 has 15 residues. From germline, CDR1 is SGHRS and CDR2 YFSETQ.

This clonotype was counted only a few times. The chain has TRBV12-3 or TRBV12-4 and TRBJ2-3; D is unclear. The CDR3 sequence is 13 residues long. With 3 bases removed from V and 3 bases from J, the gap between germline ends came to 7 bases. The CDR3 here is CASSLYLTDTQYF. CDR3 in DNA: TGTGCCAGCAGTTTGTACTTGACAGATACGCAGTATTTT.

This rearrangement joins TRBV9 to TRBJ2-3; 7 bases map to TRBD1. Germline CDR1 reads SGDLS; CDR2 reads YYNGEE. The CDR3 consists of 14 residues. J lost 4 bases, V lost 2 bases, and 4 bases had no gene match. This chain's CDR3 is CASSVGRGSDTQYF. DNA for the CDR3: TGTGCCAGCAGCGTGGGCAGGGGGTCAGATACGCAGTATTTT.

The CDR3 DNA reads as TGCAGTGCTAGTAGCGGGATCCACGAGCAGTACTTC. Translating it yields CSASSGIHEQYF. The genes are TRBV20-1 and TRBJ2-7; 8 nucleotides line up with TRBD2. The CDR3 contains 12 residues. Germline CDR1 and CDR2: DFQATT and SNEGSKA (reference sequence). V gave up 3 bases and J gave up 5 bases; unmatched junction bases: 3.

The rearrangement uses TRBV4-3 and TRBJ2-7; a weak D match, TRBD2 (5 bases). The germline gives CDR1 LGHNA, CDR2 YSLEER. The CDR3 consists of 15 residues. V was pared by 0 bases and J by 10 bases, with 19 bases between. The CDR3 protein is CASSQDRGLEQPQYF. Written as DNA, the CDR3 is TGCGCCAGCAGCCAAGATCGGGGTTTGGAGCAGCCCCAGTACTTC.

This clonotype was detected only a few times. J is TRBJ2-3 and V is TRBV30; D may be TRBD2 (6 bases). Germline V lookup: CDR1 GTSNPN, CDR2 SVGIG (reference sequence). The CDR3 contains 14 residues. V was clipped by 0 bases and J by 0 bases, with 7 bases between them. CDR3 in DNA: TGTGCCTGGAGTGTCGGGAGTAGCACAGATACGCAGTATTTT. It is translated as CAWSVGSSTDTQYF.

This clonotype showed up just a few times. V usage is TRBV29-1 and J usage is TRBJ2-7; the D is unclear. Between the trimmed V and J ends, which lost 3 bases and 0 bases, there was a span of 6 bases. Germline V gene lookup returns CDR1 SQVTM and CDR2 ANQGSEA. The CDR3 totals 12 residues. Here the CDR3 reads CSVEGFSYEQYF. The CDR3, as DNA: TGCAGCGTTGAGGGCTTCTCCTACGAGCAGTACTTC.

This sequence joins TRBV4-1 and TRBJ2-1; 9 bases fit TRBD2. Trimming removed 4 bases from V and 4 bases from J; junction bases left unmatched: 11. CDR1 is MGHRA and CDR2 is YSYEKL in the germline V gene. The CDR3 consists of 17 residues. The CDR3 sequence: CASSPTTAGGPYNEQFF. The CDR3 DNA is TGCGCCAGCAGCCCTACGACGGCGGGAGGGCCGTACAATGAGCAGTTCTTC.

The chain carries TRBV9 and TRBJ2-1; a possible D gene is TRBD2 (5 bases). The CDR3 consists of 14 residues. Germline CDR1 reads SGDLS; CDR2 reads YYNGEE. V dropped 4 bases and J dropped 2 bases, with 10 bases sitting between them. CDR3 DNA: TGTGCCAGCAGCAACGCCGGGGCCTACAATGAGCAGTTCTTC. Amino acids: CASSNAGAYNEQFF.

The V call is TRBV12-3 or TRBV12-4, the J call TRBJ2-5; weak D call: TRBD2 (5 bases). Trimming removed 10 bases from V and 1 base from J, with 13 bases in between. There are 13 residues in the CDR3. In nucleotides, the CDR3 is TGTGCCACACTGGACTTCCTCCAAGAGACCCAGTACTTC. Translation gives CATLDFLQETQYF.

The chain links TRBV28 to TRBJ1-5, with D tentatively TRBD1 (5 bases). Germline assignment: CDR1 MDHEN and CDR2 SYDVKM. The CDR3 totals 13 residues. Trimming pared 6 bases from V and 5 bases from J, leaving 11 bases between. CDR3 DNA sequence: TGTGCCAGCAGAGACAGCCCCGATCAGCCCCAGCATTTT. Translating gives CASRDSPDQPQHF.

V and J are TRBV5-1 and TRBJ2-1; TRBD1 agrees at 8 bases. Germline V gene sequence: CDR1 SGHRS, CDR2 YFSETQ. The CDR3 length is 15 residues. V gave up 0 bases and J gave up 5 bases; unmatched junction bases: 4. Here the CDR3 reads CASSLADRGHNEQFF. The CDR3 bases are TGCGCCAGCAGCTTGGCCGACAGGGGCCACAATGAGCAGTTCTTC. The variable domain in full, completed from reference TRBV5-1 and TRBJ2-1, reads KAGVTQTPRYLIKTRGQQVTLSCSPISGHRSVSWYQQTPGQGLQFLFEYFSETQRNKGNFPGRFSGRQFSNSRSEMNVSTLELGDSALYLCASSLADRGHNEQFFGPGTRLTVL.

The genes are TRBV7-9 and TRBJ2-7; D is unresolved. V lost 4 bases, J lost 2 bases, and 6 bases lay in between. Germline CDR1 SEHNR, CDR2 FQNEAQ (reference sequence). The CDR3 is 12 residues long. CDR3: CASSSITYEQYF. The CDR3 DNA reads TGTGCCAGCAGCTCAATAACCTACGAGCAGTACTTC.

The chain uses TRBV20-1 and TRBJ2-7; a possible D gene is TRBD2 (5 bases). Germline V gene sequence: CDR1 DFQATT, CDR2 SNEGSKA (reference sequence). There are 11 residues in the CDR3. Trimming took off 6 bases at V and 4 bases at J, with 10 bases between the two ends. The CDR3 region is CSAEGPYEQYF. The CDR3, as DNA: TGCAGTGCCGAGGGCCCGTACGAGCAGTACTTC.

This clonotype was seen only once. The chain couples TRBV2 to TRBJ2-7; 12 bases map to TRBD2. The junction had 25 bases not matched to a gene; V was cut back by 2 bases and J by 2 bases. This CDR3 region has 23 residues. CDR1 and CDR2 from the germline V gene are SNHLY and FYNNEI. The DNA for the CDR3 is TGTGCCAGCAGTGAATTCTGGGGGGAAGGAGGAGAGACTAGCGGGAGAATACCCTACGAGCAGTACTTC. Translated: CASSEFWGEGGETSGRIPYEQYF.

In this sample, this clonotype turned up a few times. A read error may explain this, as a much larger clone is one base away. The chain uses TRBV29-1 and TRBJ2-7; the match to TRBD1 covers 10 bases. The CDR3 extends over 13 amino acids. In germline, CDR1 is SQVTM, CDR2 ANQGSEA. The ends lost 4 bases at V and 2 bases at J; junction bases unmatched: 2. The CDR3: CSVGGTGAYEQYF. CDR3 DNA: TGCAGCGTTGGCGGGACAGGGGCCTACGAGCAGTACTTC.

The count of this clonotype is one. CDR3: CASRPTGGKQYF. CDR3 coding DNA: TGTGCCAGCAGACCGACAGGGGGGAAGCAGTACTTC. The rearrangement joins TRBV27 to TRBJ2-7, with 9 bases fitting TRBD1. The CDR3 covers 12 residues. CDR1 and CDR2 from the germline V gene are MNHEY and SMNVEV (reference sequence). The trim removed 6 bases at V and 8 bases at J, leaving 5 bases unmatched.

This clonotype was seen more than once but under ten times. V is TRBV4-1 and J is TRBJ2-5; either TRBD1 or TRBD2 may supply D (5 bases each). Per germline, CDR1 MGHRA and CDR2 YSYEKL. This CDR3 is built from 18 residues. Trimming stripped 3 bases from V and 1 base from J, with 21 bases between. The CDR3, as DNA: TGCGCCAGCAGCCAGGGTACAGGAATAAAAGGGAGCCAAGAGACCCAGTACTTC. It translates to CASSQGTGIKGSQETQYF.

The chain's CDR3 is CASSLAGESGELFF. As DNA, the CDR3 is TGTGCCAGCAGCTTAGCGGGGGAATCCGGGGAGCTGTTTTTT. The chain uses TRBV7-2 and TRBJ2-2; D is perhaps TRBD1 or TRBD2 (5 bases each). Trimming removed 0 bases from V and 6 bases from J, with 8 bases in between. This CDR3 is 14 amino acids long. Germline V gene data show CDR1 as SGHTA and CDR2 as FQGNSA. The full variable domain, with the rest looked up from reference TRBV7-2 and TRBJ2-2, is GAGVSQSPSNKVTEKGKDVELRCDPISGHTALYWYRQSLGQGLEFLIYFQGNSAPDKSGLPSDRFSAERTGGSVSTLTIQRTQQEDSAVYLCASSLAGESGELFFGEGSRLTVL.

The V gene is TRBV20-1, the J gene TRBJ1-2; D is possibly TRBD1 (5 bases). The length of the CDR3 is 14 residues. The ends were cut back, 4 bases at V and 6 bases at J, with 18 bases in the middle. Germline loops: CDR1 DFQATT, CDR2 SNEGSKA (reference sequence). The CDR3 sequence is CSAIQLNRRDGYTF. For the CDR3, the DNA is TGCAGTGCTATCCAACTTAACAGGAGGGATGGCTACACCTTC.

This clonotype was picked up a small number of times. The chain has TRBV27 and TRBJ2-3, with D possibly called TRBD1 or TRBD2 (5 bases each). V lost 1 base to trimming and J lost 0 bases, with 17 bases between them. The length of the CDR3 is 18 residues. Germline V CDR1 and CDR2: MNHEY, SMNVEV (reference sequence). CDR3 amino acids: CASSLWAGSPPSTDTQYF. DNA of the CDR3: TGTGCCAGCAGTTTATGGGCAGGGAGCCCCCCTAGCACAGATACGCAGTATTTT.